What follows are 9 T cell receptor beta chains derived from one specimen sequenced in a study of T cell responses to AZD1222 COVID-19 vaccine. Here immunoSEQ multiplex PCR was the method, and the copy in TCRdb shows in-frame clones only, minus some. The sample includes tens of thousands of clones, 80% to 85% of them seen just once. This specimen consisted of peripheral blood, obtained on day 0 of AZD1222 vaccination. These receptors came from an adult in good health.

This clone has a single count. The chain uses TRBV5-1 and TRBJ1-4; possibly TRBD1 for D (5 bases). From germline, CDR1 is SGHRS and CDR2 YFSETQ. V lost 0 bases, J lost 5 bases, and 11 bases lay in between. This CDR3 has 15 residues. This CDR3 reads CASSLDLSGNEKLFF. In nucleotides, the CDR3 is TGCGCCAGCAGCTTGGACTTGTCAGGGAATGAAAAACTGTTTTTT.

This clone was detected only a few times. The genes are TRBV27 and TRBJ1-6; 9 bases align to TRBD1. J was trimmed by 7 bases and V by 6 bases; bases with no gene match: 4. There are 14 residues in the CDR3. The germline gives CDR1 MNHEY, CDR2 SMNVEV (reference sequence). Written as DNA, the CDR3 is TGTGCCAGCAGCCGGGACAGGGAAAATTCACCCCTCCACTTT. Its translation is CASSRDRENSPLHF.

The chain links TRBV10-3 to TRBJ2-1; a weak D match, TRBD1 (5 bases). Germline loops: CDR1 ENHRY, CDR2 SYGVKD. This CDR3 spans 15 amino acids. Deletions cut 9 bases from V and 1 base from J, with 16 bases between. The CDR3 DNA is TGTGCCATAGGGGCAGGGCTTCCGTCCTACAATGAGCAGTTCTTC. Translating it yields CAIGAGLPSYNEQFF.

V and J are TRBV3-1 (or the pseudogene TRBV3-2) and TRBJ1-2; perhaps TRBD1 as D (6 bases). The CDR3 is made up of 14 amino acids. Germline CDR1 is LGHDT and CDR2 is YNNKEL (reference sequence). V was shortened by 4 bases and J by 6 bases, with 15 bases between the two germline ends. The CDR3 loop is CASSPARGIDGYTF. For the CDR3, the DNA is TGTGCCAGCAGCCCGGCCAGGGGAATTGATGGCTACACCTTC.

This chain connects TRBV4-3 to TRBJ2-6; weak D call: TRBD1 (6 bases). Germline V gene sequence: CDR1 LGHNA, CDR2 YSLEER. The CDR3 totals 15 residues. V lost 4 bases to trimming and J lost 4 bases, with 11 bases between them. The CDR3 nucleotides are TGCGCCAGCAGCCGGGCAGGGGACGGGGCCAACGTCCTGACTTTC. Translation gives CASSRAGDGANVLTF.

The chain couples TRBV19 to TRBJ2-1; 8 bases are shared with TRBD1. Germline V gives CDR1 LNHDA, CDR2 SQIVND (reference sequence). CDR3 size: 13 residues. With 7 bases clipped from V and 8 bases from J, the junction kept 7 bases outside the gene matches. CDR3 residues: CASKTGALDEQFF. The CDR3 bases are TGTGCCAGTAAGACAGGGGCCTTGGATGAGCAGTTCTTC.

V and J are TRBV6-5 and TRBJ2-1; 8 bases align to TRBD1. Trimming cost V 8 bases and J 2 bases; bases outside gene matches: 5. CDR3 length: 14 amino acids. The germline V gene has CDR1 MNHEY and CDR2 SVGAGI. CDR3 nucleotide sequence: TGTGCCAGCGGGAACAGGGGGGCCTACAATGAGCAGTTCTTC. Residues: CASGNRGAYNEQFF.

This clone was counted a few times. The chain has TRBV5-1 and TRBJ1-4; D perhaps matches TRBD1 (5 bases). Deletions cut 4 bases from V and 10 bases from J, with 20 bases between. Germline CDR1 reads SGHRS; CDR2 reads YFSETQ. This CDR3 comprises 15 residues. CDR3 region: CASSGDGVKVGKLFF. As DNA, the CDR3 is TGCGCCAGCAGCGGGGACGGTGTCAAGGTTGGAAAACTGTTTTTT.

The chain combines TRBV6-2 or TRBV6-3 with TRBJ2-1, with 12 bases lining up with TRBD2. Per germline, CDR1 MNHEY and CDR2 SVGEGT. Losses at the gene ends were 6 bases for V and 4 bases for J; bases not matched to a gene: 13. The CDR3 consists of 18 residues. The CDR3 region is CASSRLAGATIQYNEQFF. The CDR3 bases are TGTGCCAGCAGCCGACTAGCGGGGGCCACAATTCAATACAATGAGCAGTTCTTC.